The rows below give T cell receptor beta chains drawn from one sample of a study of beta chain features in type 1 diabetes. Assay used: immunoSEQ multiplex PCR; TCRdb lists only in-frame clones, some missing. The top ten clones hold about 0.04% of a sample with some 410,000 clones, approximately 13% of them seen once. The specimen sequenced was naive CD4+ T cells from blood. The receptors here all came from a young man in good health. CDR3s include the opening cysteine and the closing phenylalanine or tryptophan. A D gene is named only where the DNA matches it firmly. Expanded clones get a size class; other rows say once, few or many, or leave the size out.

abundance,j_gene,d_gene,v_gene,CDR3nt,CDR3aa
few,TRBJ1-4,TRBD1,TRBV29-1,TGCAGCGCGCGATACCATTCGACAGGGACTGGAGAAAAACTGTTTTTT,CSARYHSTGTGEKLFF
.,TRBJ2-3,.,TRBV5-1,TGCGCCAGCAGGCAACAGGGGAGGTGGACAGATACGCAGTATTTT,CASRQQGRWTDTQYF
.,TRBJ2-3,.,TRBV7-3,TGTGCCAGCAGCTTAATTGCCGGGGCAGGTTCAGATACGCAGTATTTT,CASSLIAGAGSDTQYF
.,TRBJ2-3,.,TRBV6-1,TGTGCCAGCAGTGAGCGGAGTAGTCTAACAGATACGCAGTATTTT,CASSERSSLTDTQYF
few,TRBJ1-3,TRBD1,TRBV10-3,TGTGCCATCGGAAGGGACAGAACTGGAAACACCATATATTTT,CAIGRDRTGNTIYF
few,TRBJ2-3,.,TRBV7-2,TGTGCCAGCAGCTTCAGAGGCACAGATACGCAGTATTTT,CASSFRGTDTQYF
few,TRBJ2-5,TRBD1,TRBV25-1,TGTGCCAGCAGTGGGGATCGACAGGGCCAAGAGACCCAGTACTTC,CASSGDRQGQETQYF
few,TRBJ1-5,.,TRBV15,TGTGCCACCAGCAGAGATCTTGGAGGGCCCCAGCATTTT,CATSRDLGGPQHF
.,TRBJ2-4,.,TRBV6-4,TGTGCCAGCAGTGACTCTGAGCGGGACATTCAGTACTTC,CASSDSERDIQYF
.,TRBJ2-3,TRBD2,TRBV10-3,TGTGCCATCAGTGAGGGACTAGCGGGTCCCACAGATACGCAGTATTTT,CAISEGLAGPTDTQYF
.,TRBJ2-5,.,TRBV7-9,TGTGCCAGCAGCGGCAGTATCCCTGGGGAGACCCAGTACTTC,CASSGSIPGETQYF
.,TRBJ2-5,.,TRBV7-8,TGTGCCAGCAGTGAGACGGTGTACCAAGAGACCCAGTACTTC,CASSETVYQETQYF
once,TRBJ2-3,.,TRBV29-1,TGCAGCGGTGTTGCGGGTACTAGCACAGATACGCAGTATTTT,CSGVAGTSTDTQYF
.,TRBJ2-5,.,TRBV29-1,TGCAGCGTTCATCCCCATATTACGGGATCGGGAGAGACCCAGTACTTC,CSVHPHITGSGETQYF
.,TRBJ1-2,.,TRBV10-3,TGTGCCATCACCGGGGACCCTACTAACTATGGCTACACCTTC,CAITGDPTNYGYTF
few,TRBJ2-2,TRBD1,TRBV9,TGTGCCAGCAGCGCGAGGACAGGGAGAACCGGGGAGCTGTTTTTT,CASSARTGRTGELFF
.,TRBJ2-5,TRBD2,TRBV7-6,TGTGCCAGCAGCTTAGTTACTAGCGGGGCCGGCCGCCAAGAGACCCAGTACTTC,CASSLVTSGAGRQETQYF
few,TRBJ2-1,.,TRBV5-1,TGCGCCAGCAGCTTGGTGGGGTCCCCCGTCTCCAATGAGCAGTTCTTC,CASSLVGSPVSNEQFF
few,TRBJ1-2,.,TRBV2,TGTGCCAGCAGTCAAGGGGCCCGGAGGAGTAACTATGGCTACACCTTC,CASSQGARRSNYGYTF
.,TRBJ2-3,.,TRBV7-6,TGTGCCAGCAGCTTTTACCTGTCGGAACAGACTACGCAGTATTTT,CASSFYLSEQTTQYF
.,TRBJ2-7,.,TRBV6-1,TGTGCCAGCAGCCCAGACTACTCCTACGAGCAGTACTTC,CASSPDYSYEQYF
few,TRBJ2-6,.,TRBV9,TGTGCCAGCAGCGTAGTGGGTTCAACTTTCACCAACGTCCTGACTTTC,CASSVVGSTFTNVLTF
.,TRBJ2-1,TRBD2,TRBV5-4,TGTGCCAGCAGCTCTGGCGGGGGGAGCTCCTACAATGAGCAGTTCTTC,CASSSGGGSSYNEQFF
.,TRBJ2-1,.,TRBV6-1,TGTGCCAGCACTGGAGTCATAGCCACTTACAATGAGCAGTTCTTC,CASTGVIATYNEQFF
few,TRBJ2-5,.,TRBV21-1,TGTGCCAGCAGCTCTGGTGGGGAGACCCAGTACTTC,CASSSGGETQYF
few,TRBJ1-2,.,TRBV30,TGTGCCTGGGTCCAGGGCAGCTATGGCTACACCTTC,CAWVQGSYGYTF
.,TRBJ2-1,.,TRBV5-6,TGTGCCAGCAGCTTGCGCAGGGGATACAATGAGCAGTTCTTC,CASSLRRGYNEQFF
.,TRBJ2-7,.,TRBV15,TGTGCCACCAGCAGAGGCTTGGCAGGGCTCTACGAGCAGTACTTC,CATSRGLAGLYEQYF
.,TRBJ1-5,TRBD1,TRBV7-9,TGTGCCAGCAGCTTAAGTTCGACAGGGGCGACCCAGCCCCAGCATTTT,CASSLSSTGATQPQHF
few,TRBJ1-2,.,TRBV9,TGTGCCAGCAGCCCCGACAGGAGGTATGGCTACACCTTC,CASSPDRRYGYTF
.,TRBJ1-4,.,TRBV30,TGTGCCTGGAGTCGACATGGGGGAAGGGAAAAACTGTTTTTT,CAWSRHGGREKLFF
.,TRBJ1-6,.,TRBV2,TGTGCCAGCAAGGAAGAAGGGTTAGCCTCACCCCTCCACTTT,CASKEEGLASPLHF
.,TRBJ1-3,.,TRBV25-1,TGTGCCAGCAGTGAGACCCCAGGGACTGGAAACACCATATATTTT,CASSETPGTGNTIYF
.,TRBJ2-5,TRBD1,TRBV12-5,TGTGCTAGTGCCCTCGGACAGGGCCAAGAGACCCAGTACTTC,CASALGQGQETQYF
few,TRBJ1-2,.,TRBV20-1,TGCAGTGCTAGAGTAGTAAATGGCTACACCTTC,CSARVVNGYTF
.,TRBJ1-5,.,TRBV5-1,TGCGCCAGCAGCCCGGACGGGGCTGGCAATCAGCCCCAGCATTTT,CASSPDGAGNQPQHF
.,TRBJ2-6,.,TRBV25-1,TGTGCCAGCGGCCCCGGGCCTGGGGCCAACGTCCTGACTTTC,CASGPGPGANVLTF
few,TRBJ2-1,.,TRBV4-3,TGCGCCAGCAGCCAAGATATGGCAGCTTACAATGAGCAGTTCTTC,CASSQDMAAYNEQFF